This T cell receptor (beta chain) was recorded in a study of T-cell reconstitution after alpha-beta-depleted transplantation in children listed by TCRdb under 2016. Looking at the study overall: The study quantitatively tracked T-cell immune reconstitution after TCRalphabeta/CD19-depleted allogeneic hematopoietic cell transplantation in children using TCR repertoire profiling.

The treatment or condition label corresponds to: allogeneic hematopoietic cell transplantation with graft depleted of TCRalphabeta T cells and CD19 B cells. Transplant recipients were children who received TCRalphabeta/CD19-depleted allogeneic hematopoietic cell grafts. Broader findings and caveats from the paper: About two months after transplant, the apparently early recovery of alphabetaT-cell counts reportedly depended on just several hundred clones that had expanded rapidly and came from non-depleted graft cells. Hyperexpanded clone frequencies declined over subsequent months; after one year, T-cell counts and TCRbeta diversity were mostly attributed to newly produced T cells. In some patients, high TCRbeta diversity at day 60 was attributed to recipient T cells and intrathymic progenitors that had survived conditioning.

This clonotype was observed at least ten times. It has no known antigen specificity. No base qualities exist here, and no much larger clone lies one base off it. In the germline V gene, CDR1 corresponds to SGHAT and CDR2 to FQNNGV. Germline trimming amounts to 4 bases on V and 7 bases on J, with 7 as the count of junction bases outside the gene matches. Measured from the cysteine to the phenylalanine, the CDR3 is 14 residues long. Only CDR3 DNA is held: 42 bases, read in frame from base 1. Library preparation used PCR. Sequencing was performed on an Illumina HiSeq 2500. To normalize quantification of the TCRbeta repertoire, the TCR libraries were built with molecular barcoding that relied on unique molecular identifiers. In-frame beta chains were kept once TCRdb had trimmed the public reads at Q25 with fastp and called clones with MiXCR. When rows share a CDR3 protein, they turn into one entry using the most common DNA and genes. The sample includes over 450,000 distinct CDR3 sequences, with roughly a tenth observed a single time. About 2.1% of the sample goes to the ten largest clones.

This TCR came from a child aged 2-9 years with inherited bone marrow failure, due to receive a stem cell transplant. The specimen comprised PBMCs, sampled before TCRalphabeta/CD19-depleted stem cell transplant. This chain is built from TRBV11-2 and TRBJ1-1, and 9 junctional nucleotides match TRBD1. The CDR3 loop reads CASSSVDRGSEAFF. The nucleotide sequence reads as follows: TGTGCCAGCAGCTCAGTAGACAGGGGGAGTGAAGCTTTCTTT.